The 13 T cell receptor beta chains below come from one sample, sequenced in a study of cytomegalovirus exposure and HLA in healthy donors. Researchers ran the PCR with 60 Vbeta and 13 Jbeta primers. Assay: immunoSEQ multiplex PCR; the TCRdb copy retains only in-frame clones and omits some. The sample consists of around 130,000 clones, roughly four fifths of them appearing once. The material sequenced was PBMCs. Source of these receptors: a woman in her 50s in good health and CMV-seronegative.

This chain connects TRBV21-1 to TRBJ2-7; the listed D gene, TRBD1, was not tested against the DNA. TRBV21-1 is noted as a pseudogene. The CDR3 runs 15 residues. CDR3 nucleotide sequence: TGTGCCAGCAGCCCCGCACAGGGAGTTACCTACGAGCAGTACGTC. It is translated as CASSPAQGVTYEQYV.

This clone was detected a few times. V is TRBV30 and J is TRBJ1-1; D not resolved. This CDR3 spans 13 amino acids. V was pared by 1 base and J by 1 base, with 7 bases between. CDR1 is GTSNPN and CDR2 is SVGIG in the germline V gene (reference sequence). CDR3 loop: CAWSETRNTEAFF. In DNA form, the CDR3 reads TGTGCCTGGAGTGAGACACGGAACACTGAAGCTTTCTTT.

This clone was counted a few times. This rearrangement joins TRBV6-1 to TRBJ1-2; 7 nucleotides line up with TRBD1. Germline V gene lookup returns CDR1 MNHNS and CDR2 SASEGT. V gave up 7 bases and J gave up 0 bases; unmatched junction bases: 8. This CDR3 region has 15 residues. As DNA, the CDR3 is TGTGCCAGCAACCCGACAGGGCCGACTAACTATGGCTACACCTTC. It yields the protein CASNPTGPTNYGYTF.

This clone was recorded a few times. The genes are TRBV7-9 and TRBJ1-4, with unresolved D. This CDR3 contains 13 residues. CDR1 and CDR2 (germline): SEHNR, FQNEAQ (reference sequence). DNA for the CDR3: TGTGCGAAGCAGGAGGGTGTTGGTGAAAAACTGTTTTTT. This translates into CAKQEGVGEKLFF.

This rearrangement joins TRBV15 to TRBJ1-3; perhaps TRBD1 as D (5 bases). The CDR3 consists of 16 residues. Trimming cost V 0 bases and J 0 bases, with 9 bases left between them. The germline V gene has CDR1 LNHNV and CDR2 YYDKDF (reference sequence). CDR3 nucleotide sequence: TGTGCCACCAGCAGAGACCTACAGGACTCTGGAAACACCATATATTTT. Its protein product is CATSRDLQDSGNTIYF.

This clone has only a few counts. The chain employs TRBV18 and TRBJ1-1; TRBD1 is a possible D gene (5 bases). CDR3 length: 13 residues. Germline V gene lookup returns CDR1 KGHSH and CDR2 LQKENI. The germline V and J ends were trimmed by 6 bases and 3 bases, with 11 bases remaining between them. The CDR3 spells CASSTGGYTEAFF. Written as DNA, the CDR3 is TGTGCCAGCTCGACGGGGGGATACACTGAAGCTTTCTTT.

V gene TRBV29-1 combines with J gene TRBJ1-2; D perhaps matches TRBD1 (6 bases). This CDR3 is built from 15 residues. The V end was cut by 6 bases, the J end by 5 bases, with 22 bases between. Germline V lookup: CDR1 SQVTM, CDR2 ANQGSEA. This CDR3 reads CSVWTESPTTYGYTF. The CDR3 DNA sequence: TGCAGCGTCTGGACAGAGAGCCCTACTACTTATGGCTACACCTTC.

This clone was detected only a few times. The CDR3 region is CASSERGYEQYF. The CDR3 DNA is TGTGCCAGCAGTGAACGGGGGTACGAGCAGTACTTC. J is TRBJ2-5 and V is TRBV6-1; a possible D gene is TRBD2 (6 bases). TRBJ2-7 matches the DNA end more closely, so the J call is doubtful. CDR3 length equals 12 residues. CDR1 and CDR2 (germline): MNHNS, SASEGT.

This chain uses TRBV15 with TRBJ1-5, with 8 bases that match TRBD1. The V gene's germline CDR1 is LNHNV and CDR2 YYDKDF (reference sequence). CDR3 length: 19 residues. Unmatched junction bases numbered 17, after V lost 0 bases and J lost 7 bases. The CDR3 nucleotides are TGTGCCACCAGCAGAGATCAGGACAGGGTTGCAGCGACCGGGCAGCCCCAGCATTTT. Translating it yields CATSRDQDRVAATGQPQHF. The full variable domain, its missing parts supplied by reference TRBV15 and TRBJ1-5, is DAMVIQNPRYQVTQFGKPVTLSCSQTLNHNVMYWYQQKSSQAPKLLFHYYDKDFNNEADTPDNFQSRRPNTSFCFLDIRSPGLGDTAMYLCATSRDQDRVAATGQPQHFGDGTRLSIL.

The V gene is TRBV28, the J gene TRBJ2-5, with D tentatively TRBD1 (5 bases). This CDR3 has 15 amino acids. Germline V lookup: CDR1 MDHEN, CDR2 SYDVKM. Trimming pared 2 bases from V and 6 bases from J, leaving 16 bases between. CDR3 coding DNA: TGTGCCAGCAGTTTAGGGCAGGGCGGCCGAAAGACCCAGTACTTC. Amino acid sequence: CASSLGQGGRKTQYF.

J is TRBJ2-7 and V is TRBV4-3; TRBD2 is a possible D gene (5 bases). Germline V gene lookup returns CDR1 LGHNA and CDR2 YSLEER. This CDR3 has 13 amino acids. The germline V and J ends were trimmed by 1 base and 3 bases, with 7 bases remaining between them. The CDR3: CASSQGAGYEQYF. DNA of the CDR3: TGCGCCAGCAGCCAAGGGGCGGGCTACGAGCAGTACTTC.

The chain joins TRBV6-5 to TRBJ1-1; possibly TRBD1 for D (5 bases). Germline assignment: CDR1 MNHEY and CDR2 SVGAGI. Trimming took 5 bases from V and 3 from J, leaving 13 bases between them. CDR3 length: 14 residues. The CDR3 here is CASSRGFEDTEAFF. In nucleotides, the CDR3 is TGTGCCAGCAGTCGGGGGTTTGAGGACACTGAAGCTTTCTTT.

The J gene is TRBJ2-5, the V gene TRBV6-5, with 8 bases fitting TRBD2. This CDR3 is built from 16 residues. The junction had 10 bases not matched to a gene; V was cut back by 2 bases and J by 5 bases. Germline lookup yields CDR1 MNHEY and CDR2 SVGAGI. This CDR3 is CASSYRRVAGRETQYF. DNA of the CDR3: TGTGCCAGCAGTTACCGGCGGGTAGCGGGAAGGGAGACCCAGTACTTC.